Its frequency marks the clone carrying this TCR beta chain as medium-sized (0.01 to 0.1%). Its antigen is still unknown. The data were obtained in a study of CXCR3-negative and CXCR3-positive naive CD8 T cells. Study-level results: The TRB CDR3s that CXCR3-positive naive cells carried were more hydrophobic than those of CXCR3-negative naive cells. Fresh PBMCs were used in most assays, and CXCR3 expression partially decreased after cryopreservation. Comparably high diversity marked both naive subsets, whereas memory CD8+ cells had much lower diversity.

Via 5' RACE with UMI labels, TRB cDNA libraries were prepared. With the 5' RACE reads reprocessed, TCRdb shows one record per CDR3 protein and no DNA. This sample's table reports about 2,900 distinct CDR3 sequences. The CDR3 loop spans 14 amino acids. The sequencing sample was made of naive CXCR3+ CD8+ T cells from blood. Subset meaning: CD45RO-CCR7+CD27+CD95- naive CD8+ T cells expressing CXCR3 (TNR3+). The V and J genes are TRBV12-3 or TRBV12-4 and TRBJ2-1; TCRdb names TRBD2, which stays unverified in the absence of DNA. The sequence derives from a human donor in good health. Some clones in this sample may be carry-over from other donors' samples. CDR3 residues: CASSVVIAGVGQFF.